Sequencing of this T cell receptor beta chain was carried out in a study of cytomegalovirus exposure and HLA in healthy donors. Study findings and constraints: A later look showed TCR association rates differing by HLA locus, highest for DRB1 and lowest for HLA-C. Later genetic work tied a missense DCLRE1C variant to beta-chain V and J trimming. Earlier analysis yielded a pattern in which most TCR beta V segments were productive about 87% or about 30% of the time.

The PCR had 60 Vbeta and 13 Jbeta primers. TCRdb's copy holds only in-frame clones and misses some; the assay was immunoSEQ multiplex PCR. The data show some 150,000 clones, 80% seen once. This clone was detected a few times. The antigen remains unidentified. This CDR3 region has 14 residues. With V trimmed by 9 bases and J by 3 bases, 9 bases remained unmatched. Germline V CDR1 and CDR2: SGHRS, YFSETQ. The chain has TRBV5-1 and TRBJ2-3, with 8 bases matching TRBD2. This TCR was sampled from a male donor in good health and CMV-seronegative. Sequencing was performed on PBMCs. Here the CDR3 DNA reads TGCGCCACCACGGCGGGGGGCGATACAGATACGCAGTATTTT. It translates to CATTAGGDTDTQYF.